These 2 T cell receptor beta chains were all obtained from the same sample, sequenced in a study of shared clonotypes between healthy human individuals. Assay used: immunoSEQ multiplex PCR; TCRdb lists only in-frame clones, some missing. The table records more than 2,000,000 clones, over 85% of them present only once. Sequencing was done on a sample of naive CD4+ T cells from PBMCs. Subset given: CD45RA+ positively selected. All receptors derive from a man younger than 35 in good health. Some clones in this sample may be carry-over from other donors' samples.

The rearrangement joins TRBV5-4 to TRBJ1-2; maybe TRBD1 (5 bases). Trimming removed 0 bases from V and 2 bases from J, with 14 bases in between. The CDR3 runs 16 residues. Germline lookup yields CDR1 SGHNT and CDR2 YYREEE (reference sequence). CDR3 bases: TGTGCCAGCAGCTTGGCCGGCGGGGGTTCCAACTATGGCTACACCTTC. Its translation is CASSLAGGGSNYGYTF.

This clone was seen only once. This specimen includes other DNA sequences encoding the same CDR3. The chain uses TRBV30 and TRBJ2-7; unclear D gene. The CDR3 sequence is 11 residues long. Trimming took off 0 bases at V and 4 bases at J, with 4 bases between the two ends. Germline CDR1 GTSNPN, CDR2 SVGIG (reference sequence). The CDR3 loop is CAWSVLYEQYF. The DNA of the CDR3 is TGTGCCTGGAGTGTATTGTACGAGCAGTACTTC.